The rows below give T cell receptor beta chains drawn from one sample of a study of shared clonotypes between healthy human individuals. Profiling relied on immunoSEQ multiplex PCR, and the TCRdb table lists in-frame clones only, not all of them. The repertoire consists of some 2,000,000 clones, with approximately 94% occurring once and the leading ten covering roughly 0.13%. The sequenced material came from naive CD4+ T cells sorted from blood. These TCRs come from a man between 18 and 35 years old in good health. The CDR3 runs from the conserved cysteine through the conserved F or W.

j_gene | v_gene | CDR3aa
TRBJ2-4 | TRBV10-3 | CAISELGLAGGLGIQYF
TRBJ2-4 | TRBV4-1 | CASSLATENIQYF
TRBJ1-2 | TRBV5-1 | CASQGGGTNNYGYTF
TRBJ2-1 | TRBV6-4 | CASSDWAGGSGQFF
TRBJ2-1 | TRBV28 | CASSSDINEQFF
TRBJ1-1 | TRBV30 | CAWITTGQRMNTEAFF
TRBJ1-2 | TRBV18 | CASSPGQTTYGYTF
TRBJ2-3 | TRBV27 | CASSNRLATDTQYF
TRBJ1-6 | TRBV6-5 | CASKMTGGSISPLHF
TRBJ2-3 | TRBV5-6 | CASSPDTTTDTQYF
TRBJ2-1 | TRBV11-3 | CASSSDSLGYNEQFF
TRBJ2-3 | TRBV18 | CASSPRTGGPGDTQYF
TRBJ1-3 | TRBV29-1 | CSVGISGNTIYF
TRBJ2-7 | TRBV2 | CAGALNYEQYF
TRBJ2-3 | TRBV5-1 | CASSLAGNLGDTQYF
TRBJ1-5 | TRBV7-9 | CASSRDGDSNQPQHF
TRBJ2-7 | TRBV1 | CTSSSDSDYEQYF
TRBJ2-7 | TRBV7-8 | CASSLSGFRQYF